One and the same sample provided the 26 T cell receptor beta chains below, sequenced in a study of blood T cell repertoires in COVID-19. Using immunoSEQ multiplex PCR, the repertoire was profiled, and TCRdb retains in-frame clones only, with some absent. The sample yields 120,000 or so clones, roughly four fifths seen once. The sample taken for sequencing was peripheral blood. The source of these receptors is a woman aged 45 to 65 with acute or convalescent COVID-19.

The V call is TRBV19, the J call TRBJ2-3, with no clear D. V was cut by 5 bases and J by 2 bases, with 11 bases left in between. Germline values: CDR1 LNHDA, CDR2 SQIVND (reference sequence). The CDR3 spans 14 residues. Here the CDR3 reads CASSPRSATDTQYF. The CDR3 nucleotides read TGTGCCAGTAGTCCCCGGAGCGCCACAGATACGCAGTATTTT.

The chain carries TRBV5-3 and TRBJ2-7; 9 nucleotides align to TRBD1. TRBV5-3 is recorded as an ORF, its role being uncertain. The trim removed 0 bases at V and 2 bases at J, leaving 6 bases unmatched. The length of the CDR3 is 16 residues. CDR3 bases: TGTGCCAGAAGCTTGGAGGGGACAGGGCTTACCTACGAGCAGTACTTC. Residues: CARSLEGTGLTYEQYF.

The chain recombines TRBV7-2 with TRBJ2-1; 12 bases align to TRBD2. The CDR3 is 15 residues long. Unmatched junction bases numbered 3, after V lost 1 base and J lost 8 bases. Germline-derived CDR1 and CDR2 are SGHTA and FQGNSA. CDR3 coding DNA: TGTGCCAGCAGCTTAGGACTAGCGGGAGCTCATGAGCAGTTCTTC. Protein: CASSLGLAGAHEQFF. Drawing the rest from reference TRBV7-2 and TRBJ2-1, the complete variable domain is GAGVSQSPSNKVTEKGKDVELRCDPISGHTALYWYRQSLGQGLEFLIYFQGNSAPDKSGLPSDRFSAERTGGSVSTLTIQRTQQEDSAVYLCASSLGLAGAHEQFFGPGTRLTVL.

The V call is TRBV6-2 or TRBV6-3, the J call TRBJ2-1, with a weak D call TRBD2 (7 bases). The CDR3 is 15 residues long. CDR1 is MNHEY, CDR2 SVGEGT, per germline. The V end lost 2 bases, the J end lost 8 bases, and 16 bases lay between the germline ends. CDR3 residues: CASSYGFRGAHEQFF. The CDR3 nucleotides read TGTGCCAGCAGTTACGGATTTCGGGGGGCACATGAGCAGTTCTTC.

This clone was seen a few times. The chain employs TRBV10-1 and TRBJ2-7; D unclear. Trimming pared 3 bases from V and 1 base from J, leaving 16 bases between. The CDR3 has 16 amino acids. Germline V gene sequence: CDR1 WNHNN, CDR2 SYGVQD (reference sequence). The DNA of the CDR3 is TGCGCCAGCAGTGACTCGTCCCGCGCCGGGTCCTACGAGCAGTACTTC. As protein: CASSDSSRAGSYEQYF.

This sequence joins TRBV7-9 and TRBJ1-3, with TRBD1 as a possible D gene (6 bases). Between the trimmed V and J ends, which lost 6 bases and 0 bases, there was a span of 9 bases. Germline V lookup: CDR1 SEHNR, CDR2 FQNEAQ (reference sequence). This CDR3 is built from 14 residues. Here the CDR3 reads CASRRTVSGNTIYF. The CDR3 DNA sequence: TGTGCCAGCAGACGGACAGTCTCTGGAAACACCATATATTTT.

This clone was seen a few times. This sequence joins TRBV9 and TRBJ1-2, with D unresolved. Per the germline V gene, CDR1 is SGDLS and CDR2 is YYNGEE. V shed 3 bases and J shed 3 bases, with 21 bases lying between them. The CDR3 extends over 17 amino acids. CDR3 coding DNA: TGTGCCAGCAGCGCCCCGTCAGGTCGCGAAAACCACTATGGCTACACCTTC. Translation gives CASSAPSGRENHYGYTF.

J is TRBJ2-3 and V is TRBV6-5; D uncertain. The CDR3 is 14 amino acids. The germline V and J ends were trimmed by 3 bases and 8 bases, with 15 bases remaining between them. Germline CDR1 reads MNHEY; CDR2 reads SVGAGI. This CDR3 is CASSYASPRGTQYF. The DNA of the CDR3 is TGTGCCAGCAGTTATGCGTCTCCTCGTGGTACGCAGTATTTT.

This chain links TRBV28 with TRBJ2-1; D gene ambiguous. CDR1 and CDR2 (germline): MDHEN, SYDVKM. This CDR3 comprises 16 residues. Trimming removed 5 bases at V and 0 bases at J, with 14 bases between. CDR3 in amino acids: CASSPTGWSSYNEQFF. In DNA, the CDR3 is TGTGCCAGCAGTCCGACCGGCTGGAGCTCCTACAATGAGCAGTTCTTC.

This clone was observed a few times. The chain uses TRBV9 and TRBJ1-2, with a weak D call TRBD1 (5 bases). Germline V CDR1 and CDR2: SGDLS, YYNGEE. Between the trimmed V and J ends, which lost 0 bases and 2 bases, there was a span of 8 bases. This CDR3 region has 14 residues. The CDR3 bases are TGTGCCAGCAGCGTAGGGCAGGGAAACTATGGCTACACCTTC. As protein: CASSVGQGNYGYTF.

The chain is built from TRBV27 and TRBJ1-5; D is undetermined. There are 15 residues in the CDR3. Trimming left V 2 bases short and J 7 bases short, with 15 bases between. From germline, CDR1 is MNHEY and CDR2 SMNVEV (reference sequence). The CDR3 loop is CASSLGSGRAQPQHF. CDR3 nucleotide sequence: TGTGCCAGCAGTTTAGGGTCAGGTAGAGCACAGCCCCAGCATTTT.

This clone occurred once. J is TRBJ1-2 and V is TRBV6-5, with D tentatively TRBD1 (5 bases). Trimming took off 3 bases at V and 3 bases at J, with 11 bases between the two ends. CDR1 and CDR2 (germline): MNHEY, SVGAGI. The length of the CDR3 is 14 residues. DNA of the CDR3: TGTGCCAGCAGTTATGGTGGGGCTTACTATGGCTACACCTTC. Translated: CASSYGGAYYGYTF.

The V call is TRBV29-1, the J call TRBJ1-2; TRBD1 matches 9 bases. This CDR3 contains 11 residues. Germline V gene sequence: CDR1 SQVTM, CDR2 ANQGSEA. This CDR3 is CSVGTGYGYTF. The CDR3, as DNA: TGCAGTGTAGGGACAGGGTATGGCTACACCTTC.

The rearrangement uses TRBV12-3 or TRBV12-4 and TRBJ1-5; no reliable D call. The CDR3 has 13 residues. The V end was cut by 3 bases, the J end by 5 bases, with 8 bases between. Here the CDR3 reads CASSFARDQPQHF. In DNA, the CDR3 is TGTGCCAGCAGTTTCGCCCGGGATCAGCCCCAGCATTTT.

The chain links TRBV5-6 to TRBJ1-5; 7 bases line up with TRBD1. Germline-derived CDR1 and CDR2 are SGHDT and YYEEEE. J gave up 5 bases and V 5 bases, and 7 bases lay outside the gene matches. The CDR3 has 14 amino acids. CDR3 DNA sequence: TGTGCCAGCAGTTTCAGACAGGGTCATCAGCCCCAGCATTTT. Protein: CASSFRQGHQPQHF.

CDR3 DNA sequence: TGTGCCAGCTCACCGATTACAGACGGGGAGCTGTTTTTT. Translated, it gives CASSPITDGELFF. The chain carries TRBV18 and TRBJ2-2; D is unresolved. V was pared by 3 bases and J by 7 bases, with 9 bases between. The CDR3 spans 13 residues. In germline, CDR1 is KGHSH, CDR2 LQKENI.

The chain joins TRBV19 to TRBJ2-2; 13 bases map to TRBD2. The V and J ends lost 5 bases and 4 bases, in that order; junction bases with no gene match: 4. Germline loops: CDR1 LNHDA, CDR2 SQIVND (reference sequence). The CDR3 has 16 residues. CDR3 residues: CASSRLAGGITGELFF. CDR3 coding DNA: TGTGCCAGTAGTCGACTAGCGGGGGGTATCACCGGGGAGCTGTTTTTT.

This sequence joins TRBV18 and TRBJ2-2; 7 bases are shared with TRBD1. J lost 0 bases, V lost 4 bases, and 5 bases had no gene match. The CDR3 length is 16 residues. Germline-derived CDR1 and CDR2 are KGHSH and LQKENI. The CDR3 DNA follows: TGTGCCAGCTCACGCTTGGGACAGACGAACACCGGGGAGCTGTTTTTT. Amino acids: CASSRLGQTNTGELFF.

V usage is TRBV6-5 and J usage is TRBJ1-4; 9 nucleotides line up with TRBD1. Germline CDR1 and CDR2: MNHEY and SVGAGI. CDR3 length: 16 amino acids. The ends lost 0 bases at V and 8 bases at J; junction bases unmatched: 7. This CDR3 is CASSYSYRGRNEKLFF. Here the CDR3 DNA reads TGTGCCAGCAGTTACTCATACAGGGGGCGGAACGAAAAACTGTTTTTT.

This sequence joins TRBV19 and TRBJ2-7; the match to TRBD1 covers 10 bases. CDR3 size: 14 residues. CDR1 and CDR2 from the germline V gene are LNHDA and SQIVND (reference sequence). With 5 bases clipped from V and 7 bases from J, the junction kept 8 bases outside the gene matches. This chain's CDR3 is CASSPRQGAGEQYF. The CDR3 nucleotides read TGTGCCAGTAGTCCCAGACAGGGGGCCGGAGAGCAGTACTTC.

The chain employs TRBV25-1 and TRBJ2-2; the D is unclear. The length of the CDR3 is 15 residues. Germline loops: CDR1 MGHDK, CDR2 SYGVNS. Deletions cut 5 bases from V and 4 bases from J, with 14 bases between. This CDR3 reads CASSPRGVGTGELFF. CDR3 DNA: TGTGCCAGCAGTCCGCGAGGAGTAGGCACCGGGGAGCTGTTTTTT.

The J gene is TRBJ1-5, the V gene TRBV2; D is uncertain. CDR1 SNHLY and CDR2 FYNNEI come from the germline V gene. The CDR3 is 12 amino acids. V lost 7 bases and J 2 bases, leaving 6 bases between the germline ends. In DNA, the CDR3 is TGTGCCAGCACCTCTGGCAATCAGCCCCAGCATTTT. Translated: CASTSGNQPQHF.

The chain is built from TRBV28 and TRBJ2-7; D is perhaps TRBD1 (6 bases). Germline V gives CDR1 MDHEN, CDR2 SYDVKM. The V and J ends lost 3 bases and 2 bases respectively, with 11 bases between them. The CDR3 consists of 14 residues. CDR3 nucleotide sequence: TGTGCCAGCAGTTTCCTGACAGGCCCCTACGAGCAGTACTTC. Its translation: CASSFLTGPYEQYF.

The gene calls are TRBV18 and TRBJ2-7, with D possibly being TRBD2 (5 bases). Trimming stripped 2 bases from V and 4 bases from J, with 6 bases between. CDR1 is KGHSH, CDR2 LQKENI, per germline. There are 12 residues in the CDR3. Here the CDR3 reads CASSPGSYEQYF. The CDR3 DNA reads as TGTGCCAGCTCACCAGGGAGTTACGAGCAGTACTTC.

The chain couples TRBV5-1 to TRBJ2-3, with D possibly matching TRBD2 (6 bases). Trimming pared 7 bases from V and 4 bases from J, leaving 13 bases between. The CDR3 has 13 amino acids. CDR1 and CDR2 (germline): SGHRS, YFSETQ. The CDR3 DNA follows: TGCGCCAGCTGGGAGGAGGGAGCAGATACGCAGTATTTT. Amino acids: CASWEEGADTQYF. Using reference TRBV5-1 and TRBJ2-3 for the parts outside the CDR3, the full variable domain is KAGVTQTPRYLIKTRGQQVTLSCSPISGHRSVSWYQQTPGQGLQFLFEYFSETQRNKGNFPGRFSGRQFSNSRSEMNVSTLELGDSALYLCASWEEGADTQYFGPGTRLTVL.

This clone was observed once. The chain links TRBV7-9 to TRBJ2-5, with D perhaps matching TRBD1 (5 bases). V was cut by 3 bases and J by 5 bases, with 13 bases left in between. CDR3 length: 14 amino acids. In germline, CDR1 is SEHNR, CDR2 FQNEAQ (reference sequence). This CDR3 reads CASSFAGPKETQYF. The CDR3 coding sequence is TGTGCCAGCAGCTTTGCAGGGCCGAAGGAGACCCAGTACTTC.